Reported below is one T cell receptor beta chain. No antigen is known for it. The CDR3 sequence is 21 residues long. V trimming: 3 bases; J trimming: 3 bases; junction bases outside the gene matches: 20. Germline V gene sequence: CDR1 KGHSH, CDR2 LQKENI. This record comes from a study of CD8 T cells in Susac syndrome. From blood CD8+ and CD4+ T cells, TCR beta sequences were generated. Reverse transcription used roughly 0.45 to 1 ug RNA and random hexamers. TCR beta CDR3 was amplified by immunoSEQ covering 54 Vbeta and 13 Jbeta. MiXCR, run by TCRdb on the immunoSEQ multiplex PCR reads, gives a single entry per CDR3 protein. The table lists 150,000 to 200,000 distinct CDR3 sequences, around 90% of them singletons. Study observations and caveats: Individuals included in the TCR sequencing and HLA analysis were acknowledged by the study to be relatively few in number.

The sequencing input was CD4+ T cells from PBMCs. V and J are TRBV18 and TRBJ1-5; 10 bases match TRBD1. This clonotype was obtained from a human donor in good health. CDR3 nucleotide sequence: TGTGCCAGCTCACCTATAACCTTAAGGACAGGGGGACCAGGGGCCAATCAGCCCCAGCATTTT. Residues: CASSPITLRTGGPGANQPQHF.